This T cell receptor (beta chain) was sequenced in a study of immune evolution from preneoplasia to lung adenocarcinoma. General study findings and limits: Top clone frequencies peaked in normal lung, apparently declining through invasive adenocarcinoma. Clonality was highest in normal lung, lower in later-stage lesions apparently.

A note on this clone: Its target is unknown.

Nucleic acids came from premalignant or tumor cells enriched by macro-dissection. Germline V gene sequence: CDR1 MNHNY, CDR2 SVGAGI (reference sequence). The CDR3 is 14 amino acids. Trimming stripped 6 bases from V and 5 bases from J, with 13 bases between. Repertoires were generated with immunoSEQ multiplex PCR, while TCRdb's copy carries only in-frame clones and drops some. The sample carries 37,000 or so clones, around 74% recorded once. Sequenced: FFPE invasive lung adenocarcinoma tissue. This receptor was taken from a person between 55 and 69 years old with lung adenocarcinoma. The chain couples TRBV6-6 to TRBJ1-4; possibly TRBD1 for D (6 bases). The CDR3 spells CASRQGVGNEKLFF. CDR3 sequence (DNA): TGTGCCAGCAGACAGGGAGTGGGAAATGAAAAACTGTTTTTT.